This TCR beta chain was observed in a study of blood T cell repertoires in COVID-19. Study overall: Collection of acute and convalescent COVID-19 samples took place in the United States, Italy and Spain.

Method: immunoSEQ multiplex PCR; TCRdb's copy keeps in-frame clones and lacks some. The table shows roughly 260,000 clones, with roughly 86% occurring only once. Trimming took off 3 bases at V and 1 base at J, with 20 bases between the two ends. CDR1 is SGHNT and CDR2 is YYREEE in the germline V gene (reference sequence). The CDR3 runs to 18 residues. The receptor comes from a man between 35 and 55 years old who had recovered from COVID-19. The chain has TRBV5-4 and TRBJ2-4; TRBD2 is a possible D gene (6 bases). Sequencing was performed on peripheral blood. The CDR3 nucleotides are TGTGCCAGCAGCTCCCCCCGGGACTCAGCTGGGGCCAAAAACATTCAGTACTTC. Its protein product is CASSSPRDSAGAKNIQYF.